These 13 T cell receptor beta chains were sequenced from one sample in a study. TCRdb re-called the 5' RACE reads through MiXCR, storing one row per CDR3 protein. The profile shows 34,000 or so distinct CDR3 sequences, over 20% of them singletons. Cells sorted as Tregs were CD4+, CD25+ and CD127-/low. What was sequenced was tumor-infiltrating Tregs sorted from the breast tumor. Every receptor here comes from a female donor with breast cancer.

The rearrangement joins TRBV30 to TRBJ2-3, with no clear D. Germline V CDR1 and CDR2: GTSNPN, SVGIG (reference sequence). The CDR3 is 11 residues long. V was shortened by 5 bases and J by 8 bases, with 11 bases between the two germline ends. This CDR3 reads CAWASGVTQYF. Here the CDR3 DNA reads TGTGCCTGGGCCTCAGGCGTTACGCAGTATTTT.

This clonotype has ten or more counts. The chain links TRBV24-1 to TRBJ2-1; D is ambiguous. Germline V lookup: CDR1 KGHDR, CDR2 SFDVKD. Trimming removed 4 bases from V and 0 bases from J, with 12 bases in between. CDR3 length: 16 residues. The CDR3 spells CATSEGMGFSYNEQFF. The CDR3 region has the DNA TGTGCCACCAGTGAGGGGATGGGTTTCTCCTACAATGAGCAGTTCTTC.

The sample holds many counts of this clonotype. V and J are TRBV18 and TRBJ2-7; D call uncertain. Trimming removed 0 bases from V and 3 bases from J, with 6 bases in between. The CDR3 is 13 amino acids. Germline loops: CDR1 KGHSH, CDR2 LQKENI. DNA for the CDR3: TGTGCCAGCTCACCACCGGAGAACTACGAGCAGTACTTC. The encoded protein is CASSPPENYEQYF.

In this sample, this clonotype turned up many times. The V call is TRBV6-6, the J call TRBJ2-1; possibly TRBD1 for D (6 bases). V dropped 7 bases and J dropped 2 bases, with 18 bases sitting between them. There are 16 residues in the CDR3. The germline gives CDR1 MNHNY, CDR2 SVGAGI (reference sequence). CDR3 sequence (DNA): TGTGCCAGCAAAGTCTTCCGGGACACCGCCTACAATGAGCAGTTCTTC. Translated, it gives CASKVFRDTAYNEQFF.

As to this clonotype: It may be a read error: a sequence one base away is much more abundant. The chain joins TRBV29-1 to TRBJ2-1; D perhaps matches TRBD1 (6 bases). V was pared by 0 bases and J by 3 bases, with 15 bases between. The CDR3 spans 16 residues. Germline lookup yields CDR1 SQVTM and CDR2 ANQGSEA. The CDR3 protein is CSVEDLPGGCYNEQFF. DNA of the CDR3: TGCAGCGTTGAAGATCTGCCTGGGGGCTGCTACAATGAGCAGTTCTTC.

This clonotype showed up many times. The chain is built from TRBV12-3 or TRBV12-4 and TRBJ1-2; no clear D. There are 13 residues in the CDR3. Deletions cut 3 bases from V and 0 bases from J, with 5 bases between. This CDR3 reads CASSFGANYGYTF. In nucleotides, the CDR3 is TGTGCCAGCAGTTTTGGGGCTAACTATGGCTACACCTTC.

Concerning this clonotype itself: A clone one base away is much larger, so this may be a read error. The chain carries TRBV9 and TRBJ2-3, with 7 bases fitting TRBD2. The germline V gene has CDR1 SGDLS and CDR2 YYNGEE. This CDR3 spans 14 amino acids. In DNA, the CDR3 is TGTGCCAACAGCGTACAAGCGGGAAAGGGTACGCAGTATTTT. Translated: CANSVQAGKGTQYF.

Ten or more counts support this clonotype. The chain has TRBV6-6 and TRBJ1-1; unclear D gene. Between the trimmed V and J ends, which lost 0 bases and 1 base, there was a span of 9 bases. Germline V CDR1 and CDR2: MNHNY, SVGAGI (reference sequence). The CDR3 contains 15 residues. The chain's CDR3 is CASSYSKAGNTEAFF. The CDR3 DNA reads as TGTGCCAGCAGTTACTCGAAGGCCGGGAACACTGAAGCTTTCTTT.

This clonotype was seen many times. The chain uses TRBV14 and TRBJ2-3; 9 bases fit TRBD2. The ends lost 4 bases at V and 0 bases at J; junction bases unmatched: 5. CDR1 and CDR2 (germline): SGHDN, FVKESK. This CDR3 is built from 16 residues. The CDR3 spells CASSRTAGGSTDTQYF. DNA for the CDR3: TGTGCCAGCAGCCGGACGGCGGGAGGGAGCACAGATACGCAGTATTTT. The variable domain in full, with the rest retrieved from reference TRBV14 and TRBJ2-3, is EAGVTQFPSHSVIEKGQTVTLRCDPISGHDNLYWYRRVMGKEIKFLLHFVKESKQDESGMPNNRFLAERTGGTYSTLKVQPAELEDSGVYFCASSRTAGGSTDTQYFGPGTRLTVL.

Points on this clonotype: Being one base from a much bigger clone, this may be a read error. The chain links TRBV28 to TRBJ1-2; no clear D gene. Germline-derived CDR1 and CDR2 are MDHEN and SYDVKM. This CDR3 is built from 13 residues. The V gene lost 6 bases and the J gene lost 6 bases, with 14 bases spanning the gap. CDR3 DNA: TGTGCCAGCAGCGCGGGCCAGTGGCATGGCTACACCTTC. Protein product: CASSAGQWHGYTF.

This clonotype was observed a handful of times. A much larger clone lies a single base off, so this may be a read error. V and J are TRBV7-8 and TRBJ2-1, with TRBD2 matching 10 bases. Germline CDR1 and CDR2: SGHVS and FQNEAQ. The CDR3 has 15 amino acids. V dropped 8 bases and J dropped 3; count of bases not matched to a gene: 7. CDR3 protein: CASGGTSVDYNEQFF. The DNA of the CDR3 is TGTGCCAGCGGGGGGACTAGCGTTGACTACAATGAGCAGTTCTTC.

Turning to this clonotype: A much larger clone lies one base from this, so it may be a read error. The chain has TRBV7-3 and TRBJ2-2; weak D call: TRBD2 (5 bases). The V gene's germline CDR1 is SGHTA and CDR2 FQGTGA. The CDR3 covers 14 residues. The CDR3 region has the DNA TGTGCCGGCAGCCCGAGGGATTGGGTCGGGGAGCTGTTTTTT. Translating gives CAGSPRDWVGELFF.

Notes on this clonotype: This may be a read error: a much more frequent sequence differs by one nucleotide. Since no conserved phenylalanine or tryptophan closes the CDR3, a read error is the likely cause. This chain connects TRBV7-9 to TRBJ1-2; TRBD1 is a possible D gene (5 bases). Looked up from germline, CDR1 is SEHNR and CDR2 is FQNEAQ (reference sequence). This CDR3 spans 14 amino acids. V was cut by 5 bases and J by 1 base, with 11 bases left in between. CDR3 nucleotides: TGTGCCAGCAGCCGAGGGACGGATAACTATGGCTACACCCTC. Its protein is CASSRGTDNYGYTL.